The TCR beta chain under discussion was sequenced for a study of molecular identifiers for immune sequencing clone quantification. Overall study results and limits: Among 800,000 to 1,000,000 naive cells, spiked Jurkat TCR RNA from a single cell was reportedly detectable. In CMV-specific effectors, clones above 20 copies held over 99% of molecules; naive, under 1%.

Trimming removed 0 bases at V and 6 bases at J, with 2 bases between. CDR3 length: 11 amino acids. The germline CDR1 and CDR2 sequences are MDHEN and SYDVKM. Comment on this clonotype: Its antigen is still unknown.

Researchers sorted naive CD8 T cells as cells that were CD8+CD4-CCR7+CD45RA+. Previously reported methods and listed TCR primers produced the bulk TCR libraries. MiXCR was run by TCRdb on the PCR reads, yielding one entry per CDR3 protein. The sample has some 94,000 distinct CDR3 sequences, around 27% seen once. The receptor was derived from a human donor in good health. Some libraries in this study had Jurkat cell RNA spiked in. This chain uses TRBV28 with TRBJ2-5; D is unclear. Sequencing was done on a sample of naive CD8+ T cells from blood, with Jurkat cell RNA spiked in. Specified subset: FACS-sorted CD8+CD4-CCR7+CD45RA+ naive T cells. Written as DNA, the CDR3 is TGTGCCAGCAGTTTATGGCAGACCCAGTACTTC. Its translation: CASSLWQTQYF. The whole variable domain, filled in from reference TRBV28 and TRBJ2-5, reads DVKVTQSSRYLVKRTGEKVFLECVQDMDHENMFWYRQDPGLGLRLIYFSYDVKMKEKGDIPEGYSVSREKKERFSLILESASTNQTSMYLCASSLWQTQYFGPGTRLLVL.